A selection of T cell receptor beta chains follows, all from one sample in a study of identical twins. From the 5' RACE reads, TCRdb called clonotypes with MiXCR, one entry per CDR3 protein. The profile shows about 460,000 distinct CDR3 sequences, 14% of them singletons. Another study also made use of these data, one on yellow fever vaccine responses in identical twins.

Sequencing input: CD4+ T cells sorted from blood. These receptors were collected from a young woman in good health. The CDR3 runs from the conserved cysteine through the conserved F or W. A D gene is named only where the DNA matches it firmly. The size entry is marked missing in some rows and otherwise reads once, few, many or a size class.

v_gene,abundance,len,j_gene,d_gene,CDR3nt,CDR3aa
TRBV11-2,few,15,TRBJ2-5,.,TGTGCCAGCAGCCCCCGTAGGGGGGGGGAAGAGACCCAGTACTTC,CASSPRRGGEETQYF
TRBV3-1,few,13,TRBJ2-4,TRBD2,TGTGCCAGCAGCATCCGGACTAGTCGGGTGCAGTACTTC,CASSIRTSRVQYF
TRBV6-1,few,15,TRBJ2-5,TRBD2,TGTGCCAGCAGTGACCCAAAGCGGGGCCCAGAGACCCAGTACTTC,CASSDPKRGPETQYF
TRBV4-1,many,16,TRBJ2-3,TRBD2,TGCGCCAGCAGCCAAGATTTCGCGGGAGCCTCAGATACGCAGTATTTT,CASSQDFAGASDTQYF
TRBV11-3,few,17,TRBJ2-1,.,TGTGCCAGCAGCTTAGGCGCCGGGACCACTACCTACAATGAGCAGTTCTTC,CASSLGAGTTTYNEQFF
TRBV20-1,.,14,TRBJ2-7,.,TGCAGTGCTAGACCGAGATACGCAGCCTACGAGCAGTACTTC,CSARPRYAAYEQYF
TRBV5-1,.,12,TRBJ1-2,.,TGCGCCAGCAGCCCCAATTTAGATGGCTACACCTTC,CASSPNLDGYTF
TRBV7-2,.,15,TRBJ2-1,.,TGTGCCAGCAGCCTCACGACTAGCTCCTACAATGAGCAGTTCTTC,CASSLTTSSYNEQFF
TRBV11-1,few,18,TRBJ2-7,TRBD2,TGTGCCAGCAGCTTCACCACGGGACTAGCGGGGGGCCCCTACGAGCAGTACTTC,CASSFTTGLAGGPYEQYF
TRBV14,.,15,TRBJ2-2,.,TGTGCCAGCAGCCAAGAATTCGTGAACACCGGGGAGCTGTTTTTT,CASSQEFVNTGELFF
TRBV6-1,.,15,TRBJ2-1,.,TGTGCCAGCCAGACCCACCCCCCATCAGGGGACGAGCAGTTCTTC,CASQTHPPSGDEQFF
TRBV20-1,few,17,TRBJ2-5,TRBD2,TGCAGTGCCTCCCCTAGCGGGGGGGCGCTGCGGAGAGAGACCCAGTACTTC,CSASPSGGALRRETQYF
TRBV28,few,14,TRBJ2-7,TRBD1,TGTGCCAGCAGCTTGGGACAGACTCACTACGAGCAGTACTTC,CASSLGQTHYEQYF
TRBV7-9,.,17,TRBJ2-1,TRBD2,TGTGCCAGCAGCTATGGCAGGGGCGGGGGGCTCGACAATGAGCAGTTCTTC,CASSYGRGGGLDNEQFF
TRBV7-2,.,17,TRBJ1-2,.,TGTGCCAGCAGCTTAGCTGACAGGAGGCGCAGTCTCTATGGCTACACCTTC,CASSLADRRRSLYGYTF
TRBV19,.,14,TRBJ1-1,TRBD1,TGTGCCAGTACCGATCCGGGACAGGGAACTGAAGCTTTCTTT,CASTDPGQGTEAFF
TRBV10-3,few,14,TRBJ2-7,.,TGTGCCACCTTCCTGGGGCTGCCTAACGGAGAGCAGTACTTC,CATFLGLPNGEQYF
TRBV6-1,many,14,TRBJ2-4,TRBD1,TGTGCCAGCAGACCCGCGGACAGGGGAAACATTCAGTACTTC,CASRPADRGNIQYF
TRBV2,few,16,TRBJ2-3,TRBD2,TGTGCCAGCAGTGGAACTAGCGGGGGGGCTACAGATACGCAGTATTTT,CASSGTSGGATDTQYF
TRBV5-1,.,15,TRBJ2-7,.,TGCGCCAGCAGCTCCCATGTTCCAGGGGTAAACGAGCAGTACTTC,CASSSHVPGVNEQYF
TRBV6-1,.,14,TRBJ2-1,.,TGTGCCAGCAGTCCATGGGACCGTCGCAATGAGCAGTTCTTC,CASSPWDRRNEQFF
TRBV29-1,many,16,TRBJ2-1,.,TGCAGCGTTGTTGTATGGTCGCCTTTGGCGAGCAATGAGCAGTTCTTC,CSVVVWSPLASNEQFF
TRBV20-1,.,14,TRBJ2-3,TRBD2,TGCAGTGCGGAACTAGCGGGAACGGTGAATACGCAGTATTTT,CSAELAGTVNTQYF
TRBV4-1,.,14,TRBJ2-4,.,TGCGCCAGCAGCCCCAGCTTAGGGAGAAACATTCAGTACTTC,CASSPSLGRNIQYF
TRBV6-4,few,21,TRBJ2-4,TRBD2,TGTGCCAGCGGGAGAATAGCGGGGGGGGGTCTCGCTCATATCAACAAAAACATTCAGTACTTC,CASGRIAGGGLAHINKNIQYF
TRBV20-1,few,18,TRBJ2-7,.,TGCAGTGCTAGAGAGGGAGGGGCCGTGGGGACAGGTTCCTACGAGCAGTACTTC,CSAREGGAVGTGSYEQYF
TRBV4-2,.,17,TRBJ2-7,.,TGTGCCAGCAGCCAAGTGCCCCGGGGGAGTGTCTCCTACGAGCAGTACTTC,CASSQVPRGSVSYEQYF
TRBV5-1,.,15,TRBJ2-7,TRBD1,TGCGCCAGCAGAAGGACAGGAGATCCAACTTACGAGCAGTACTTC,CASRRTGDPTYEQYF
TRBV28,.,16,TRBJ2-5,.,TGTGCCAGCAGTTCCCCAGGACGGCGGGGAGGCGAGACCCAGTACTTC,CASSSPGRRGGETQYF
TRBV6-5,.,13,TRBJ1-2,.,TGTGCCAGCAGTTACCTCGACAGGCCTGGCTACACCTTC,CASSYLDRPGYTF
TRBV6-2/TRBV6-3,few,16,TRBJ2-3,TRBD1,TGTGCCAGCAGTAAGGCGGGACAGGGGGGCACAGATACGCAGTATTTT,CASSKAGQGGTDTQYF
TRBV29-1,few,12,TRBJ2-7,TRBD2,TGCAGCGCAAAGAGCGGGGGGCGCGAGCAGTACTTC,CSAKSGGREQYF
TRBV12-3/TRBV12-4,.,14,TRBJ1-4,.,TGTGCCAGCAGTCTCGGGGCCGGGAGGGAAAAACTGTTTTTT,CASSLGAGREKLFF
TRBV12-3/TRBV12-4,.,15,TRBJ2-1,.,TGTGCCAGCAGTTTCAGCGGAGATACCAACAATGAGCAGTTCTTC,CASSFSGDTNNEQFF
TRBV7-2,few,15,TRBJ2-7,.,TGTGCCAGCAGCTTAGGGGTGGGGGGTTCCTACGAGCAGTACTTC,CASSLGVGGSYEQYF
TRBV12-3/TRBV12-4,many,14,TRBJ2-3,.,TGTGCCAGCAGGTTTACAGGGTTTTCAGATACGCAGTATTTT,CASRFTGFSDTQYF
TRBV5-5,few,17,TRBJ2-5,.,TGTGCCAGCAGCTTGTACTCGGGGTCGGGAATTCAAGAGACCCAGTACTTC,CASSLYSGSGIQETQYF
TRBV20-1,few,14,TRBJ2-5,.,TGCAGTGCTAGAGATTTAACTAGATTGATGACCCAGTACTTC,CSARDLTRLMTQYF
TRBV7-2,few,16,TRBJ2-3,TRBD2,TGTGCCAGCAGCCTGCTGTTGGGAGGGACCACAGATACGCAGTATTTT,CASSLLLGGTTDTQYF
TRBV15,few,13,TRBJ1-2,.,TGTGCCACCAGCCTCCGGCTTTTCGGGGGCTACACCTTC,CATSLRLFGGYTF
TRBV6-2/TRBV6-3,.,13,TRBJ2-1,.,TGTGCCAGCGTAAGGGACCTGTACAATGAGCAGTTCTTC,CASVRDLYNEQFF
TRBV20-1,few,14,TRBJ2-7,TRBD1,TGCAGTGCTACGGGGGGTCTAGGGGGGACAGGGAAGTACTTC,CSATGGLGGTGKYF
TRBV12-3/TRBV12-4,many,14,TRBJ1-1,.,TGTGCCAGCAGTTTAGGACGGATGAACACTGAAGCTTTCTTT,CASSLGRMNTEAFF
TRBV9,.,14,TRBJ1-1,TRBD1,TGTGCCAGCAGTCGGGACCCGGGACAGGGGGTGGCTTTCTTT,CASSRDPGQGVAFF
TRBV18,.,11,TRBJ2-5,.,TGTGCCAGCTCAGCTGTGGAGACCCAGTACTTC,CASSAVETQYF
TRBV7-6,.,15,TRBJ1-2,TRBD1,TGTGCCAGCAGCTTAGCGCCGACAGGGAACTATGGCTACACCTTC,CASSLAPTGNYGYTF
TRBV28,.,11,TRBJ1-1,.,TGTGCCAGCAGCGTGGGTACTGAAGCTTCCTTT,CASSVGTEASF
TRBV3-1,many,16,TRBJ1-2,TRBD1,TGTGCCAGCAGCCAAGTACCGGGACAGACCCTGGTAGGCTACACCTTC,CASSQVPGQTLVGYTF
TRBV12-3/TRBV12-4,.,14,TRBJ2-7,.,TGTGCCAGCAGGGGATCGGGACGGGAGTACGAGCAGTACTTC,CASRGSGREYEQYF
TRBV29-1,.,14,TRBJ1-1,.,TGCAGCCTACGATTCATGGGTCGGGACACTGAAGCTTTCTTT,CSLRFMGRDTEAFF
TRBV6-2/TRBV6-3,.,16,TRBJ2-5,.,TGTGCCAGCAGATCAACAGGGAGGGGGCTTCCCAGGGCCCAGTACTTC,CASRSTGRGLPRAQYF
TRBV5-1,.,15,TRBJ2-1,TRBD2,TGCGCCAGCAGCGCGGGACTAGACCCAAGGGATGAGCAGTTCTTC,CASSAGLDPRDEQFF
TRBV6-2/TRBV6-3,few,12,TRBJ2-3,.,TGTGCCAGCAGTAATACCCCAGATACGCAGTATTTT,CASSNTPDTQYF
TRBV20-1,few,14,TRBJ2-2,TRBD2,TGCAGTGCTCGGACTAGCGGGACAGCCGGGGAGCTGTTTTTT,CSARTSGTAGELFF
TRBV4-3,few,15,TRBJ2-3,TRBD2,TGCGCCAGCAGCCAAGATGCGGGAGAGACAGATACGCAGTATTTT,CASSQDAGETDTQYF
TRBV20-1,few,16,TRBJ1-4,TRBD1,TGCAGTGCTAGCAACAGGGGGCAGGCAACTAATGAAAAACTGTTTTTT,CSASNRGQATNEKLFF
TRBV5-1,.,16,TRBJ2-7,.,TGCGCCAGCAGCTCCTACGGAGGGGGCGCCTCGGGCGAGCAGTACTTC,CASSSYGGGASGEQYF
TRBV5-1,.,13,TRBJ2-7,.,TGCGCCAGCAGCTTCTCAGGGTTTTACGAGCAGTACTTC,CASSFSGFYEQYF
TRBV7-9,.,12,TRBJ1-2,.,TGTGCCAGCAGCTTAGCCAGGGCTGGCTACACCTTC,CASSLARAGYTF